These 5 T cell receptor beta chains were all obtained from the same sample, sequenced in a study of T cell repertoires in cytomegalovirus infection. TCRdb recomputed calls from the reads with MiXCR, one row per CDR3 protein. This sample has fewer than 130,000 distinct CDR3 sequences; roughly two fifths occur once, and the top ten carry less than 80%. No antigen has been assigned to these receptors. Material: CD8+ T cells from cultured PBMCs, obtained from culture after CMV antigen stimulation. These receptors came from a human donor in good health (CMV status not recorded). Some clones in this sample may be carry-over from other donors' samples.

This chain connects TRBV9 to TRBJ1-2, with D unresolved. This CDR3 is 11 amino acids long. Trimming pared 2 bases from V and 8 bases from J, leaving 7 bases between. Germline lookup yields CDR1 SGDLS and CDR2 YYNGEE. CDR3 sequence reads: CASSVPRGYTF. CDR3 nucleotide sequence: TGTGCCAGCAGCGTTCCCCGGGGCTACACCTTC.

Only a few counts were recorded for this clonotype. The chain links TRBV7-6 to TRBJ1-2; D is uncertain. The V end was cut by 5 bases, the J end by 8 bases, with 18 bases between. The CDR3 extends over 14 amino acids. Looked up from germline, CDR1 is SGHVS and CDR2 is FNYEAQ. The CDR3: CASSPTVGEEGYTF. In DNA, the CDR3 is TGTGCCAGCAGCCCCACGGTCGGGGAGGAGGGCTACACCTTC.

This chain's CDR3 is CASSFSSGQYF. CDR3 bases: TGTGCCAGCAGTTTTTCCAGCGGGCAGTACTTC. The chain employs TRBV12-3 or TRBV12-4 and TRBJ2-7; tentative D call: TRBD2 (5 bases). Trimming removed 3 bases from V and 9 bases from J, with 9 bases in between. The length of the CDR3 is 11 residues.

The J gene is TRBJ2-1, the V gene TRBV4-1, with a weak D call TRBD1 (6 bases). Trimming shortened V by 5 bases and J by 2 bases, and 16 bases separated the two germline ends. CDR1 and CDR2 (germline): MGHRA, YSYEKL. The CDR3 runs to 16 residues. The DNA for the CDR3 is TGCGCCAGCAGCGGAAGACAGGAGACACCCTACAATGAGCAGTTCTTC. Translating it yields CASSGRQETPYNEQFF.

This clonotype was found many times. V usage is TRBV5-1 and J usage is TRBJ1-5; D is undetermined. This CDR3 is built from 15 residues. Germline assignment: CDR1 SGHRS and CDR2 YFSETQ. The V gene lost 1 base and the J gene lost 3 bases, with 11 bases spanning the gap. CDR3 sequence reads: CASSLYGGTNQPQHF. The CDR3 DNA is TGCGCCAGCAGCTTGTATGGCGGCACCAATCAGCCCCAGCATTTT. Filled out from reference TRBV5-1 and TRBJ1-5, the complete variable domain reads KAGVTQTPRYLIKTRGQQVTLSCSPISGHRSVSWYQQTPGQGLQFLFEYFSETQRNKGNFPGRFSGRQFSNSRSEMNVSTLELGDSALYLCASSLYGGTNQPQHFGDGTRLSIL.